This T cell receptor beta chain was sequenced in a study of T cell responses to AZD1222 COVID-19 vaccine. General study findings and limits: CD4 TCRs associated with vaccination spanned spike, dominating at 160-218 and 743-854. The donor group comprised mostly white British people and more females; the analysis possibly underestimated clonal diversity. At baseline, seropositivity was found in only 5 to 7 AZD1222 recipients.

Profiling relied on immunoSEQ multiplex PCR, and the TCRdb table lists in-frame clones only, not all of them. The table records approximately 150,000 clones, approximately 91% of them present only once. Remarks on this clone: What it binds is not known.

This specimen consisted of peripheral blood, obtained 28 days after the second AZD1222 dose. The source is an adult who received the AZD1222 COVID-19 vaccine.

CDR3 region: CATDEGLVGNQPQHF. CDR3 nucleotide sequence: TGTGCAACGGACGAGGGACTTGTGGGCAATCAGCCCCAGCATTTT. V is TRBV7-9 and J is TRBJ1-5, with D perhaps matching TRBD1 (5 bases). This CDR3 spans 15 amino acids. The V gene's germline CDR1 is SEHNR and CDR2 FQNEAQ (reference sequence).